The 9 T cell receptor beta chains listed next were all sequenced from one sample in a study of blood T cell repertoires in COVID-19. The table came from immunoSEQ multiplex PCR; TCRdb's copy has only in-frame clones and leaves some out. The sample carries about 210,000 clones, 88% recorded once. The sample was peripheral blood. These receptors were collected from a man aged 65 to 85 with acute or convalescent COVID-19.

In DNA, the CDR3 is TGTGCCAGCAGTTTAGGTCCTATCGGGGGTCAGCCCCAGCATTTT. It specifies CASSLGPIGGQPQHF. This sequence joins TRBV2 and TRBJ1-5, with D possibly being TRBD1 (5 bases). V dropped 5 bases and J dropped 6 bases, with 17 bases sitting between them. This CDR3 contains 15 residues. Looked up from germline, CDR1 is SNHLY and CDR2 is FYNNEI.

This chain uses TRBV5-4 with TRBJ2-1; a possible D gene is TRBD1 (7 bases). Germline V gives CDR1 SGHNT, CDR2 YYREEE (reference sequence). V lost 3 bases, J lost 3 bases, and 16 bases lay in between. The length of the CDR3 is 16 residues. CDR3 amino acids: CASSWGQGGLYNEQFF. The CDR3 DNA follows: TGTGCCAGCAGCTGGGGTCAGGGGGGACTCTACAATGAGCAGTTCTTC.

V gene TRBV4-1 combines with J gene TRBJ1-2; 7 bases are a match to TRBD1. The germline V gene has CDR1 MGHRA and CDR2 YSYEKL. With 3 bases clipped from V and 5 bases from J, the junction kept 6 bases outside the gene matches. The CDR3 length is 14 residues. The CDR3 here is CASSHEGARYGYTF. The CDR3 DNA sequence: TGCGCCAGCAGCCACGAGGGGGCTCGATATGGCTACACCTTC.

The J gene is TRBJ2-2, the V gene TRBV5-1, with D perhaps matching TRBD2 (5 bases). Trimming left V 6 bases short and J 1 base short, with 10 bases between. The length of the CDR3 is 14 residues. The germline CDR1 and CDR2 sequences are SGHRS and YFSETQ. DNA for the CDR3: TGCGCCAGCACCAGAGGAGGGAACACCGGGGAGCTGTTTTTT. It is translated as CASTRGGNTGELFF. Supplemented by reference TRBV5-1 and TRBJ2-2, the full variable domain reads KAGVTQTPRYLIKTRGQQVTLSCSPISGHRSVSWYQQTPGQGLQFLFEYFSETQRNKGNFPGRFSGRQFSNSRSEMNVSTLELGDSALYLCASTRGGNTGELFFGEGSRLTVL.

The CDR3 region is CASSLTREAEQYF. The CDR3 DNA follows: TGTGCCAGCAGCTTAACGAGAGAGGCCGAGCAGTACTTC. The chain combines TRBV7-3 with TRBJ2-7; D not certain. The germline CDR1 and CDR2 sequences are SGHTA and FQGTGA. The CDR3 extends over 13 amino acids. Trimming took off 0 bases at V and 6 bases at J, with 9 bases between the two ends.

The rearrangement joins TRBV27 to TRBJ2-7; no definite D call. CDR1 and CDR2 (germline): MNHEY, SMNVEV (reference sequence). The CDR3 has 13 residues. With 2 bases removed from V and 4 bases from J, the gap between germline ends came to 9 bases. Written as DNA, the CDR3 is TGTGCCAGCAGTTTAGCTTCCGGGTACGAGCAGTACTTC. It codes for CASSLASGYEQYF.

This sequence joins TRBV3-1 (or the pseudogene TRBV3-2) and TRBJ2-7; 9 bases are shared with TRBD1. J gave up 6 bases and V 3 bases, and 15 bases lay outside the gene matches. CDR1 is LGHDT, CDR2 YNNKEL, per germline (reference sequence). This CDR3 has 17 residues. The CDR3 protein is CASSQGLKGQGSGEQYF. As DNA, the CDR3 is TGTGCCAGCAGCCAGGGTTTAAAGGGACAGGGTTCTGGCGAGCAGTACTTC.

The chain couples TRBV11-3 to TRBJ1-1; D uncertain. Germline CDR1 is SGHNT and CDR2 is YENEEA. With 1 base removed from V and 0 bases from J, the gap between germline ends came to 3 bases. The CDR3 consists of 13 residues. The CDR3 DNA follows: TGTGCCAGCAGCTTAGGTATGAACACTGAAGCTTTCTTT. As protein: CASSLGMNTEAFF.

This CDR3 is CASSPAGRGIGYTF. CDR3 sequence (DNA): TGTGCCAGCAGCCCGGCGGGCAGGGGTATCGGCTACACCTTC. The J gene is TRBJ1-2, the V gene TRBV5-4, with a tentative D call TRBD1 (6 bases). Trimming removed 4 bases from V and 8 bases from J, with 18 bases in between. CDR1 SGHNT and CDR2 YYREEE come from the germline V gene (reference sequence). This CDR3 spans 14 amino acids.